These T cell receptor beta chains were read from a single sample in a study of a mutant IDH1 vaccine in newly diagnosed glioma. Their recognized antigens are unknown. Only in-frame clones appear in the TCRdb table, and some are missing; sequencing was by immunoSEQ multiplex PCR. Of some 42,000 clones in the sample, approximately 86% were seen once. Sample: PBMCs, taken from a glioma patient whose treatment included an IDH1 peptide vaccine. The receptors stem from a man between 18 and 35 years old with glioma. Some clones in this sample may be carry-over from other donors' samples. The CDR3 runs from the conserved cysteine through the conserved F or W. D genes are given only for firm matches. Size values are once, few and many counts, or a class for expanded clones, and some rows have none.

D gene,clone size,J gene,V gene,CDR3 DNA,CDR3 protein
TRBD1,.,TRBJ1-2,TRBV6-5,TGTGCCAGCAGCTCCAGACAGGGCTGGGGCTACACCTTC,CASSSRQGWGYTF
.,.,TRBJ1-5,TRBV27,TGTGCCAGCAGTTTGTCTGGGGGTCAGCCCCAGCATTTT,CASSLSGGQPQHF
.,.,TRBJ1-2,TRBV27,TGTGCCAGCAGTTCATTGGTCGGGGACCTCAAGCTCCATAGCTATGGCTACACCTTC,CASSSLVGDLKLHSYGYTF
.,.,TRBJ1-1,TRBV19,TGTGCCAGTATCCCCGTGAGGGGGAGCCCGAACACTGAAGCTTTCTTT,CASIPVRGSPNTEAFF
.,.,TRBJ2-7,TRBV19,TGTGCCAGTAGTATAGGAACCCTTAGCGGAACCTACGAGCAGTACTTC,CASSIGTLSGTYEQYF
TRBD1,.,TRBJ1-2,TRBV18,TGTGCCAGCTCACGTACGGACAGGGCCTATGGCTACACCTTC,CASSRTDRAYGYTF
.,.,TRBJ1-2,TRBV27,TGTGCCAGCAGCCAAGGGCCTGGAGGCTACACCTTC,CASSQGPGGYTF
TRBD1,.,TRBJ1-2,TRBV30,TGTGCCTGGAGTGTTTTGGTCAGGGGGTCAGGCTACACCTTC,CAWSVLVRGSGYTF
.,.,TRBJ2-2,TRBV5-8,TGTGCCAGCAGCTTGTTCAGGGGTGACGGGGAGCTGTTTTTT,CASSLFRGDGELFF
.,.,TRBJ1-5,TRBV19,TGTGCCAGCCGGGGAAGCAATCAGCCCCAGCATTTT,CASRGSNQPQHF
.,.,TRBJ2-5,TRBV9,TGTGCCAGCAGCGGGGGGGTTTGGGAGACCCAGTACTTC,CASSGGVWETQYF
.,.,TRBJ1-1,TRBV2,TGTGCCAGCACCCTTCGGGCCTCGGCTTTCTTT,CASTLRASAFF
TRBD2,.,TRBJ2-3,TRBV9,TGTGCCAGCAGCGTAGGACTAGCGGGCCTTAGCACAGATACGCAGTATTTT,CASSVGLAGLSTDTQYF
TRBD1,.,TRBJ1-1,TRBV6-5,TGTGCCACTACGGGACAGGGGAACACTGAAGCTTTCTTT,CATTGQGNTEAFF
.,.,TRBJ2-7,TRBV5-1,TGCGCCAGCAGCACCGGGAACAGGGACGAGCAGTACTTC,CASSTGNRDEQYF
.,.,TRBJ1-2,TRBV30,TGTGCCTGGAGTGCCGGTAGGGCGCGTGGCTACACCTTC,CAWSAGRARGYTF
TRBD1,once,TRBJ2-2,TRBV5-1,TGCGCCAGCAGCTTGAGGACAGGAGCGAACACCGGGGAGCTGTTTTTT,CASSLRTGANTGELFF
.,few,TRBJ1-5,TRBV7-2,TGTGCCAGCGGGGCATGGCAGCCCCAGCATTTT,CASGAWQPQHF
.,.,TRBJ2-3,TRBV7-9,TGTGCCAGCAGCCTCAGGGCCTCCTCAGATACGCAGTATTTT,CASSLRASSDTQYF
.,.,TRBJ1-2,TRBV2,TGTGCCAGCAAATGGTACGTCGACTATGGCTACACCTTC,CASKWYVDYGYTF
.,.,TRBJ2-7,TRBV6-5,TGTGCCAGCAGCTCACCCGACTACGAGCAGTACTTC,CASSSPDYEQYF
.,.,TRBJ1-4,TRBV15,TGTGCCACCAGCAGATCCCCCCGAGCCACTAATGAAAAACTGTTTTTT,CATSRSPRATNEKLFF
.,.,TRBJ2-1,TRBV7-9,TGTGCCAGCAGCTTAGATGGGCAGGGGAACGTTGGGCAGTTCTTC,CASSLDGQGNVGQFF
.,.,TRBJ1-4,TRBV7-9,TGTGCCAGCAGCTTCATGGAGGCGGGGAGTTCTAATGAAAAACTGTTTTTT,CASSFMEAGSSNEKLFF
.,.,TRBJ2-3,TRBV4-1,TGCGCCAGCAGCCAAGACCCTGCTCTGGGTCCATCCTTCCTAGATACGCAGTATTTT,CASSQDPALGPSFLDTQYF
TRBD2,.,TRBJ2-7,TRBV4-3,TGCGCCAGCGGGCTAGCGGGGTCCTACGAGCAGTACTTC,CASGLAGSYEQYF